This TCR beta chain was identified during a study of blood T cell repertoires in COVID-19. As for the study in general: The samples span acute and convalescent COVID-19 from the United States, Italy and Spain.

V lost 5 bases to trimming and J lost 1 base, with 18 bases between them. CDR1 and CDR2 (germline): SNHLY, FYNNEI. This CDR3 has 17 residues. TCRdb keeps only in-frame clones here, not all; method: immunoSEQ multiplex PCR. The sample consists of about 200,000 clones, 90% of them appearing once. Sequenced material: peripheral blood. This TCR came from a middle-aged man with acute or convalescent COVID-19. This rearrangement joins TRBV2 to TRBJ1-5, with TRBD1 as a possible D gene (6 bases). Here the CDR3 DNA reads TGTGCCAGCAGTAATCAGTTAGGGGGGGGCAGCAATCAGCCCCAGCATTTT. The encoded protein is CASSNQLGGGSNQPQHF.